Listed below are T cell receptor beta chains from one sample, sequenced in a study of T-cell reconstitution after alpha-beta-depleted transplantation in children. Via MiXCR, TCRdb re-called the PCR reads, giving one row per CDR3 protein. The sample holds 25,000 to 30,000 distinct CDR3 sequences; under 8% are singletons and the top ten take approximately 7%. The starting material was PBMCs, mostly from graft donor cells, obtained 180 days after TCRalphabeta/CD19-depleted stem cell transplant. These receptors were obtained from a male patient between 10 and 17 years old who had a stem cell transplant for acute myeloid leukemia, so the T cells may come from the graft donor. The CDR3 runs from the conserved cysteine through the conserved F or W. The order of the fields is D gene, V gene, clone size, J gene, CDR3 protein, CDR3 DNA. D genes are given only for firm matches. Clone size appears in some rows only: once, few, many, or a class for an expanded clone.

TRBD1	TRBV20-1	many	TRBJ1-2	CSARDSKQGATATYGYTF	TGCAGTGCTAGAGATTCCAAGCAGGGGGCGACTGCCACTTATGGCTACACCTTC
-	TRBV5-1	many	TRBJ2-6	CASTSGANVLTF	TGCGCCAGCACCTCTGGGGCCAACGTCCTGACTTTC
-	TRBV20-1	many	TRBJ2-2	CSASGRNTGELFF	TGCAGTGCTAGTGGTAGGAACACCGGGGAGCTGTTTTTT
-	TRBV14	many	TRBJ1-1	CASSQDIRGPRGTEAFF	TGTGCCAGCAGCCAAGATATAAGGGGCCCGAGGGGGACTGAAGCTTTCTTT
-	TRBV18	many	TRBJ2-3	CASTLREPSTDTQYF	TGTGCCAGCACCCTGAGGGAGCCTAGCACAGATACGCAGTATTTT
-	TRBV6-2/TRBV6-3	medium-sized	TRBJ2-5	CASSPREETQYF	TGTGCCAGCAGCCCCAGGGAAGAGACCCAGTACTTC
-	TRBV7-2	medium-sized	TRBJ2-3	CASRRDVTDTQYF	TGTGCCAGCAGACGGGACGTCACAGATACGCAGTATTTT
TRBD2	TRBV7-2	many	TRBJ2-1	CASSLGLAVEQFF	TGTGCCAGCAGCCTGGGACTAGCGGTTGAGCAGTTCTTC
-	TRBV28	many	TRBJ1-1	CASSLSTEAFF	TGTGCCAGCAGTTTGAGCACTGAAGCTTTCTTT
-	TRBV9	many	TRBJ2-1	CASSVGSIKGNEQFF	TGTGCCAGCAGCGTAGGTAGTATCAAAGGCAATGAGCAGTTCTTC
TRBD2	TRBV3-1	many	TRBJ2-5	CASSQDEGPRVAGVLETQYF	TGTGCCAGCAGCCAAGATGAGGGTCCCAGGGTAGCGGGAGTTCTAGAGACCCAGTACTTC
TRBD1	TRBV28	-	TRBJ2-4	CAVGQKKNIQYF	TGTGCCGTGGGACAGAAAAAAAACATTCAGTACTTC
TRBD2	TRBV19	many	TRBJ2-7	CASSTGTNSYEQYF	TGTGCCAGTAGTACCGGGACTAACTCCTACGAGCAGTACTTC
-	TRBV14	many	TRBJ2-1	CASSQVQGGNEQFF	TGTGCCAGCAGCCAAGTTCAGGGTGGAAATGAGCAGTTCTTC
-	TRBV27	many	TRBJ1-1	CASSPQTGFWEAFF	TGTGCCAGCAGTCCTCAGACCGGCTTCTGGGAAGCTTTCTTT
TRBD2	TRBV24-1	many	TRBJ2-1	CATSDRSGRGVDEQFF	TGTGCCACCAGTGATCGAAGCGGGAGAGGGGTCGATGAGCAGTTCTTC
TRBD1	TRBV20-1	many	TRBJ1-2	CSAIDRAGYTF	TGCAGTGCTATTGACAGGGCTGGCTACACCTTC
-	TRBV29-1	many	TRBJ2-3	CSVGRPPDTQYF	TGCAGCGTAGGTCGTCCCCCAGATACGCAGTATTTT
-	TRBV20-1	medium-sized	TRBJ2-1	CSAALGSYNEQFF	TGCAGTGCTGCCCTGGGGTCCTACAATGAGCAGTTCTTC
-	TRBV5-1	many	TRBJ2-1	CASFVGRSSYNEQFF	TGCGCCAGCTTTGTCGGGAGAAGCTCCTACAATGAGCAGTTCTTC
-	TRBV28	many	TRBJ2-2	CASSSRLDAGELFF	TGTGCCAGCAGTTCCCGTCTGGACGCCGGGGAGCTGTTTTTT
-	TRBV28	many	TRBJ1-2	CASSFAGRGGYTF	TGTGCCAGCAGTTTTGCAGGCCGTGGTGGCTACACCTTC
TRBD2	TRBV20-1	many	TRBJ2-4	CSARSPGTSKHIQYF	TGCAGTGCTAGGTCCCCCGGGACTAGCAAGCACATTCAGTACTTC
-	TRBV18	many	TRBJ2-1	CASSPDNEQFF	TGTGCCAGCTCACCAGACAATGAGCAGTTCTTC
TRBD2	TRBV7-2	many	TRBJ2-7	CASSSGLAGRSYEQYF	TGTGCCAGCAGCTCGGGACTAGCGGGGAGGTCCTACGAGCAGTACTTC
-	TRBV27	many	TRBJ1-5	CASSLSREGQPQHF	TGTGCCAGCAGTTTAAGCAGGGAAGGTCAGCCCCAGCATTTT
-	TRBV4-2	many	TRBJ2-5	CASSQDVGGETQYF	TGTGCCAGCAGCCAAGATGTAGGCGGGGAGACCCAGTACTTC
-	TRBV20-1	many	TRBJ1-5	CSASYFGGNQPQHF	TGCAGTGCCAGTTACTTCGGCGGTAATCAGCCCCAGCATTTT
-	TRBV5-1	many	TRBJ2-2	CASSLGQGNTGELFF	TGCGCCAGCAGCTTGGGCCAGGGTAACACCGGGGAGCTGTTTTTT
-	TRBV6-1	many	TRBJ2-7	CASSDGGQIYEQYF	TGTGCCAGCAGTGACGGAGGACAGATCTACGAGCAGTACTTC
-	TRBV19	few	TRBJ2-1	CASNGRTSLDEQFF	TGTGCCAGTAATGGGCGAACTAGCCTCGATGAGCAGTTCTTC
-	TRBV24-1	medium-sized	TRBJ2-3	CATSESSTDTQYF	TGTGCCACCAGTGAGAGCAGCACAGATACGCAGTATTTT
-	TRBV29-1	many	TRBJ2-7	CSVGMDRGYEQYF	TGCAGCGTTGGAATGGACAGAGGCTACGAGCAGTACTTC
TRBD1	TRBV5-1	medium-sized	TRBJ2-7	CASSIGQGFGEQYF	TGCGCCAGCAGCATTGGACAGGGTTTCGGCGAGCAGTACTTC
-	TRBV7-9	many	TRBJ2-7	CASSLAGPSSYEQYF	TGTGCCAGCAGCTTGGCAGGTCCCAGCTCCTACGAGCAGTACTTC
TRBD2	TRBV12-3/TRBV12-4	many	TRBJ2-5	CASSIRLAGEAQYF	TGTGCCAGCAGTATCAGACTAGCGGGAGAGGCCCAGTACTTC
TRBD2	TRBV20-1	many	TRBJ2-1	CSARTSGRVQYNEQFF	TGCAGTGCTAGAACTAGCGGGAGGGTGCAGTACAATGAGCAGTTCTTC
-	TRBV20-1	many	TRBJ2-5	CSVRILAEDSQYF	TGCAGTGTCAGGATACTGGCAGAGGATAGCCAGTACTTC
TRBD1	TRBV3-1	-	TRBJ2-3	CATCPYGQELGGDTQYF	TGTGCCACCTGCCCGTACGGACAGGAGTTGGGCGGGGATACGCAGTATTTT
-	TRBV5-1	many	TRBJ2-1	CASTPDTSSYNEQFF	TGCGCCAGCACCCCGGACACGAGCTCCTACAATGAGCAGTTCTTC
TRBD2	TRBV18	many	TRBJ2-1	CASSPPASGKNEQFF	TGTGCCAGCTCACCACCGGCTAGCGGGAAAAATGAGCAGTTCTTC
-	TRBV20-1	many	TRBJ2-5	CSARARNGETQYF	TGCAGTGCTAGAGCCAGGAATGGGGAGACCCAGTACTTC
TRBD1	TRBV9	many	TRBJ2-7	CASSAGTGATYEQYF	TGTGCCAGCAGCGCGGGGACAGGGGCCACCTACGAGCAGTACTTC
-	TRBV5-6	-	TRBJ2-2	CASSLGRLTGELFF	TGTGCCAGCAGCTTGGGACGGTTGACCGGGGAGCTGTTTTTT
TRBD1	TRBV7-9	medium-sized	TRBJ1-2	CASSRTGVNYGYTF	TGTGCCAGCAGCCGGACAGGAGTTAACTATGGCTACACCTTC
TRBD1	TRBV7-8	medium-sized	TRBJ2-7	CASSQPDRVYEQYF	TGTGCCAGCAGCCAACCGGACAGGGTCTACGAGCAGTACTTC
-	TRBV7-8	many	TRBJ2-3	CASSFIAADTQYF	TGTGCCAGCAGCTTTATAGCGGCAGATACGCAGTATTTT
TRBD2	TRBV7-2	medium-sized	TRBJ2-1	CASSLEGGAGVRFF	TGTGCCAGCAGCTTAGAGGGTGGAGCGGGAGTGCGGTTCTTC
TRBD1	TRBV7-9	many	TRBJ2-7	CASSHQRQGGTSYEQYF	TGTGCCAGCAGCCATCAAAGACAGGGGGGAACCTCCTACGAGCAGTACTTC
-	TRBV5-4	many	TRBJ2-6	CASSLAFRVSGANVLTF	TGTGCCAGCAGCTTGGCCTTTAGAGTCTCTGGGGCCAACGTCCTGACTTTC
-	TRBV6-1	-	TRBJ1-1	CASISSGTGGRGEAFF	TGTGCCAGCATCTCATCCGGGACCGGGGGACGGGGTGAAGCTTTCTTT
-	TRBV20-1	many	TRBJ2-5	CSASHGAIQETQYF	TGCAGTGCCTCTCATGGGGCTATCCAAGAGACCCAGTACTTC
-	TRBV9	few	TRBJ2-2	CASSPDRGPNTGELFF	TGTGCCAGCAGCCCCGACCGGGGACCGAACACCGGGGAGCTGTTTTTT